This T cell receptor beta chain was recovered during a study of neurological immune-mediated disorders (dated by TCRdb to the late 2010s). Context from the whole study: Peripheral blood TCR-beta repertoires from HTLV-I-associated myelopathy (HAM/TSP) patients, multiple sclerosis patients and healthy controls were compared by UMI-based sequencing. The approximately 98 TCR-beta libraries included longitudinal samples, technical triplicates and paired sorted CD4+ and CD8+ T-cell subsets alongside PBMC samples. Longitudinal HAM/TSP donors and healthy donors each had 3 time-points at intervals of about 3-40 months. The cohort included about 66 subjects: 14 with HAM/TSP, approximately 34 with multiple sclerosis, and approximately 20 healthy controls.

To synthesize cDNA, template-switch 5'RACE was performed with a primer carrying a 10-nucleotide random unique molecular identifier so that each TCR transcript was tagged. Every sequencing run covered 15-18 subjects and yielded more than 170 million TCR-beta sequences. The RNeasy kit was used for extraction of total RNA. Using the KAPA Real-time Library Amplification kit, TCR-beta VDJ regions were amplified with primers for the TCR constant region and the 5'RACE anchor. Sample indexes and Illumina adaptors were added in a first PCR, and a second PCR then increased library yield. After Ampure bead purification, the roughly 650 bp TCR product was size-selected on a 2% E-gel SizeSelection system. Before pooling, library quality was checked on a Bioanalyzer, concentration was measured with Qubit, and libraries were quantified with the Kapa Library Quantification kit. Paired-end 2 x 150 bp sequencing of the libraries was performed on an Illumina HiSeq 2500. To increase sequence diversity, about 25-30% phiX was spiked into each library pool. On the authors' methods: Quality-filtered reads were processed with the UMI-based MiGEC pipeline, which removed over 75% of raw TCR sequences during error correction. VDJ genes were aligned to IMGT germline references, and clonotypes were defined by unique CDR3 amino acid sequence plus V-J genes. VDJtools evaluated clonal expansion, Shannon diversity and CDR3 relatedness (CalcPairwiseDistances, ClusterSamples); CLCbio workbench built phylogenetic trees. Using coefficient-of-variation modelling across technical triplicates, the study counted a clone as expanded if it had at least 8 unique UMIs. TCRdb reworked the public reads: Q25 trimming with fastp, MiXCR clone assembly, productive beta chains retained. Here each entry gathers all rows of one CDR3 protein and keeps the most common genes and DNA. TCRdb, rather than the study authors, made the V and J calls. The sample table holds roughly 60,000 distinct CDR3 sequences, of which 9.7% were seen once. The ten largest clones take up under 15% of the sample.

The CDR3 has 11 amino acids, counting the end cysteine and phenylalanine. Kept here is only the CDR3 DNA, which spans 33 bases and is read in frame from base 1. Deletion took 3 bases off V and 10 bases off J, with a span of 7 bases between the germline ends. From the germline V gene, CDR1 is MDHEN and CDR2 is SYDVKM. The time point label for this specimen denotes: longitudinal time-point 2. The healthy controls were volunteers from a blood bank in Maryland, USA. For unsorted PBMC libraries, 2 million PBMCs were used after storage in RNAlater at -80 degrees C until RNA extraction. PBMCs were separated from peripheral blood using Ficoll-Hypaque density gradient centrifugation and then cryopreserved in liquid nitrogen. This clonotype was observed at least ten times. No cognate antigen has been identified for it. Per-base qualities were not stored, and no clone one base away is much larger. Broader findings and caveats from the paper: Across subjects, expanded clones never shared an identical CDR3 amino acid sequence, which suggests that the TCR-beta repertoires in every group were private. TCR clonal expansion was highest in HAM/TSP patients and lowest in MS patients, with MS patients falling below even healthy controls.

The sequence was obtained from a man younger than 40 in good health. The chain uses TRBV28 and TRBJ2-1, with an unclear D gene assignment. The sample comprised PBMCs. Here is the DNA: TGTGCCAGCAGTTTTCAGAGCGAGCAGTTCTTC. Translation gives CASSFQSEQFF.